The clone carrying this TCR beta chain was observed once. The data were obtained in a study of preoperative IRX-2 immunotherapy in early breast cancer. This sample's treatment: preoperative locoregional IRX-2 cytokine immunotherapy. This phase Ib study tested locoregional IRX-2 cytokine immunotherapy given before surgery. V gave up 4 bases and J gave up 8 bases; unmatched junction bases: 2. The germline V gene encodes CDR1 SGHDN and CDR2 FVKESK. The CDR3 has 13 amino acids. TCRdb's table, derived via immunoSEQ multiplex PCR, lists solely in-frame clones and lacks some. The sample contains around 57,000 clones, roughly 95% of which appear only once.

The J gene is TRBJ1-6, the V gene TRBV14; TRBD1 aligns across 7 bases. The sequence was obtained from a human donor with breast cancer. The sample was taken from a patient treated with IRX-2 immunotherapy. The CDR3 coding sequence is TGTGCCAGCAGCCCAGGGGGATATTCACCCCTCCACTTT. This encodes CASSPGGYSPLHF.